A single sample gave rise to the 32 T cell receptor beta chains below, sequenced in a study of cytomegalovirus exposure and HLA in healthy donors. Both 60 Vbeta primers and 13 Jbeta primers went into the PCR. The protocol was immunoSEQ multiplex PCR, while the TCRdb copy is restricted to in-frame clones and leaves out a portion. The sample has under 200,000 clones; roughly four fifths are singletons. Sequenced material: PBMCs. Receptor source: a woman in her forties or fifties in good health and CMV-seronegative.

The V gene is TRBV11-2, the J gene TRBJ2-2; 8 bases align to TRBD2. This CDR3 has 16 amino acids. Germline assignment: CDR1 SGHAT and CDR2 FQNNGV. Germline trimming cut 6 bases from V and 2 bases from J; bases unmatched to any gene: 8. CDR3 in amino acids: CASRTSGSENTGELFF. CDR3 in DNA: TGTGCCAGCAGAACCAGCGGGAGTGAAAACACCGGGGAGCTGTTTTTT.

The genes are TRBV9 and TRBJ2-7, with 8 bases identical to TRBD2. The CDR3 is 15 amino acids. The trim removed 0 bases at V and 9 bases at J, leaving 11 bases unmatched. Germline V CDR1 and CDR2: SGDLS, YYNGEE. This CDR3 is CASSVVGTRDSRQYF. The CDR3, as DNA: TGTGCCAGCAGCGTAGTTGGGACTAGAGATTCGAGGCAGTACTTC.

The rearrangement links TRBV1 to TRBJ1-3; the table's D gene call, TRBD1, was not cross checked with the DNA. TRBV1 is assigned pseudogene status. This CDR3 has 17 residues. CDR3 region: CTSSQARQRISGNTIYF. CDR3 nucleotides: TGCACCAGCAGCCAAGCACGACAGCGAATCTCTGGAAACACCATATATTTT.

V and J are TRBV6-1 and TRBJ2-5; TRBD2 matches 11 bases. V shed 8 bases, J shed 5 bases, and the junction held 10 bases outside the gene matches. The CDR3 totals 15 residues. CDR1 MNHNS and CDR2 SASEGT come from the germline V gene. The CDR3 sequence is CASAIGTSGPETQYF. The CDR3 coding sequence is TGTGCCAGCGCAATCGGGACTAGCGGACCGGAGACCCAGTACTTC.

The rearrangement joins TRBV6-5 to TRBJ2-3; D is unresolved. CDR3 length: 12 residues. Germline V gives CDR1 MNHEY, CDR2 SVGAGI. With 6 bases removed from V and 2 bases from J, the gap between germline ends came to 6 bases. CDR3 residues: CASRSYTDTQYF. In nucleotides, the CDR3 is TGTGCCAGCAGATCCTACACAGATACGCAGTATTTT.

The gene calls are TRBV28 and TRBJ1-5; the D gene is possibly TRBD1 (5 bases). Germline V lookup: CDR1 MDHEN, CDR2 SYDVKM. The CDR3 is 14 amino acids. Trimming removed 3 bases from V and 4 bases from J, with 10 bases in between. The CDR3 region is CASSLDHRNQPQHF. The CDR3 DNA reads TGTGCCAGCAGTTTGGACCACAGGAATCAGCCCCAGCATTTT.

The chain couples TRBV30 to TRBJ2-5, with a weak D call TRBD2 (7 bases). This CDR3 contains 15 residues. From germline, CDR1 is GTSNPN and CDR2 SVGIG (reference sequence). V lost 3 bases and J lost 2, with 16 bases in between. The DNA for the CDR3 is TGTGCCTGGAGACTAACAGGGAGGGTTCAAGAGACCCAGTACTTC. It yields the protein CAWRLTGRVQETQYF.

The rearrangement links TRBV27 to TRBJ2-7; D possibly corresponds to TRBD2 (6 bases). CDR3 size: 14 residues. Germline V gene sequence: CDR1 MNHEY, CDR2 SMNVEV (reference sequence). V gave up 0 bases and J gave up 2 bases, with 8 bases separating them. The CDR3 DNA follows: TGTGCCAGCAGTTTATCAGCGGGTCCCTACGAGCAGTACTTC. As protein: CASSLSAGPYEQYF.

This chain joins TRBV7-9 and TRBJ2-1; 7 bases are a match to TRBD1. J gave up 15 bases and V 0 bases, and 5 bases lay outside the gene matches. Germline V gene lookup returns CDR1 SEHNR and CDR2 FQNEAQ (reference sequence). The CDR3 consists of 12 residues. The CDR3 reads CASSLASTGWFF. The CDR3 DNA sequence: TGTGCCAGCAGCTTAGCCTCGACAGGGTGGTTCTTC.

This clone was seen a handful of times. V and J are TRBV7-3 and TRBJ2-7; no clear D. This CDR3 comprises 15 residues. V shed 0 bases and J shed 7 bases, with 16 bases lying between them. Germline V lookup: CDR1 SGHTA, CDR2 FQGTGA. The CDR3 coding sequence is TGTGCCAGCAGCTTAACTGGTGGGCAGATGGGTGAGCAGTACTTC. It yields the protein CASSLTGGQMGEQYF.

The chain uses TRBV5-1 and TRBJ2-3, with unresolved D. The V gene lost 0 bases and the J gene lost 0 bases, with 8 bases spanning the gap. Germline CDR1 and CDR2: SGHRS and YFSETQ. This CDR3 is 15 amino acids long. This CDR3 is CASSLGSPSTDTQYF. CDR3 DNA sequence: TGCGCCAGCAGCTTGGGTAGCCCTAGCACAGATACGCAGTATTTT.

This chain connects TRBV5-1 to TRBJ1-6; D unclear. The CDR3 covers 16 residues. Germline V gene sequence: CDR1 SGHRS, CDR2 YFSETQ. Trimming took 2 bases from V and 8 from J, leaving 17 bases between them. The CDR3 reads CASSLAVLRRDSPLHF. For the CDR3, the DNA is TGCGCCAGCAGCTTAGCGGTTTTAAGGAGGGATTCACCCCTCCACTTT.

The genes are TRBV7-7 and TRBJ2-2, with D unresolved. The V end lost 2 bases, the J end lost 1 base, and 2 bases lay between the germline ends. Germline V gene lookup returns CDR1 SSHAT and CDR2 FNYEAQ (reference sequence). The CDR3 has 13 residues. The CDR3 DNA sequence: TGTGCCAGCAGCTTACTGAACACCGGGGAGCTGTTTTTT. Its protein is CASSLLNTGELFF. The full variable domain, completed using reference TRBV7-7 and TRBJ2-2, is GAGVSQSPRYKVTKRGQDVTLRCDPISSHATLYWYQQALGQGPEFLTYFNYEAQPDKSGLPSDRFSAERPEGSISTLTIQRTEQRDSAMYRCASSLLNTGELFFGEGSRLTVL.

V is TRBV4-3 and J is TRBJ2-5, with 8 positions matching TRBD1. This CDR3 comprises 15 residues. The V segment lost 8 bases and the J segment 1 base; nucleotides outside the gene matches: 9. CDR1 is LGHNA and CDR2 is YSLEER in the germline V gene. The CDR3 region is CASSFRGTGQETQYF. Here the CDR3 DNA reads TGCGCCAGCTCCTTCCGGGGGACAGGCCAAGAGACCCAGTACTTC.

This chain joins TRBV19 and TRBJ2-2; 8 bases align to TRBD1. Germline V lookup: CDR1 LNHDA, CDR2 SQIVND (reference sequence). The V and J ends lost 5 bases and 4 bases, in that order; junction bases with no gene match: 12. The CDR3 sequence is 17 residues long. CDR3 nucleotide sequence: TGTGCCAGTAGTGGCGAGACAGGGGTCGTGTCCACCGGGGAGCTGTTTTTT. It specifies CASSGETGVVSTGELFF.

The chain recombines TRBV7-9 with TRBJ1-1; D is possibly TRBD1 (6 bases). This CDR3 spans 14 amino acids. Looked up from germline, CDR1 is SEHNR and CDR2 is FQNEAQ (reference sequence). With 0 bases removed from V and 4 bases from J, the gap between germline ends came to 9 bases. The CDR3 loop reads CASSLAGGLTEAFF. The CDR3 bases are TGTGCCAGCAGCTTAGCGGGGGGGCTCACTGAAGCTTTCTTT.

There are a few counts of this clone. The gene calls are TRBV9 and TRBJ2-7, with TRBD2 matching 7 bases. The CDR3 spans 17 residues. J gave up 5 bases and V 0 bases, and 14 bases lay outside the gene matches. Germline values: CDR1 SGDLS, CDR2 YYNGEE. The CDR3 loop reads CASSVAFFGAGVDEQYF. In DNA, the CDR3 is TGTGCCAGCAGCGTAGCTTTTTTTGGGGCGGGAGTAGACGAGCAGTACTTC.

This chain links TRBV10-1 with TRBJ2-1; D ambiguous. Germline loops: CDR1 WNHNN, CDR2 SYGVQD (reference sequence). This CDR3 region has 15 residues. Trimming took 6 bases from V and 1 from J, leaving 13 bases between them. This chain's CDR3 is CASSPSSGSYNEQFF. The DNA for the CDR3 is TGCGCCAGCAGCCCCTCCTCCGGGTCCTACAATGAGCAGTTCTTC.

The sample holds one count of this clone. CDR3 in amino acids: CASSPGTSESHNMYF. In DNA, the CDR3 is TGTGCCAGCAGCCCTGGGACTAGCGAATCCCACAACATGTATTTT. V usage is TRBV6-4 and J usage is TRBJ2-3; 10 bases map to TRBD2. The CDR3 contains 15 residues. Germline V gene lookup returns CDR1 MRHNA and CDR2 SNTAGT. The ends lost 6 bases at V and 14 bases at J; junction bases unmatched: 17.

J is TRBJ2-7 and V is TRBV6-1; D not certain. Trimming stripped 6 bases from V and 7 bases from J, with 13 bases between. CDR3 size: 12 residues. CDR1 and CDR2 (germline): MNHNS, SASEGT. The chain's CDR3 is CASSLGVREQYF. CDR3 in DNA: TGTGCCAGCAGCTTGGGCGTCCGGGAGCAGTACTTC.

V gene TRBV5-1 combines with J gene TRBJ2-5; tentatively, D is TRBD1 (6 bases). This CDR3 region has 15 residues. V was cut by 7 bases and J by 2 bases, with 18 bases left in between. The germline CDR1 and CDR2 sequences are SGHRS and YFSETQ. CDR3 coding DNA: TGCGCCAGCTTGAAGGACGGGACACAACAAGAGACCCAGTACTTC. Translated: CASLKDGTQQETQYF.

The chain employs TRBV7-8 and TRBJ2-2; D may be TRBD1 (5 bases). Trimming removed 8 bases from V and 2 bases from J, with 12 bases in between. The length of the CDR3 is 14 residues. Germline lookup yields CDR1 SGHVS and CDR2 FQNEAQ. The CDR3 bases are TGTGCCAGCGGACCGACAGTTAACACCGGGGAGCTGTTTTTT. It codes for CASGPTVNTGELFF. Looking up the rest from reference TRBV7-8 and TRBJ2-2 gives the full variable domain: GAGVSQSPRYKVAKRGQDVALRCDPISGHVSLFWYQQALGQGPEFLTYFQNEAQLDKSGLPSDRFFAERPEGSVSTLKIQRTQQEDSAVYLCASGPTVNTGELFFGEGSRLTVL.

The CDR3 region is CASSQEQNYNEQFF. The CDR3 DNA follows: TGTGCCAGTAGCCAAGAACAGAACTACAATGAGCAGTTCTTC. The J gene is TRBJ2-1, the V gene TRBV19; unclear D gene. V was shortened by 6 bases and J by 3 bases, with 12 bases between the two germline ends. There are 14 residues in the CDR3. Germline CDR1 and CDR2: LNHDA and SQIVND (reference sequence).

This clone came up a few times. The rearrangement joins TRBV18 to TRBJ2-1, with 16 bases fitting TRBD2. Germline CDR1 is KGHSH and CDR2 is LQKENI. The CDR3 loop spans 17 amino acids. V gave up 4 bases and J gave up 7 bases; unmatched junction bases: 7. The CDR3 coding sequence is TGTGCCAGCTCACGTTCGGGACTAGCGGGGGGGAAGAATGAGCAGTTCTTC. It yields the protein CASSRSGLAGGKNEQFF.

The chain is built from TRBV30 and TRBJ2-2; no reliable D call. Between the trimmed V and J ends, which lost 1 base and 2 bases, there was a span of 11 bases. The CDR3 spans 15 residues. CDR1 is GTSNPN, CDR2 SVGIG, per germline (reference sequence). The CDR3 is CAWSDLALNTGELFF. The CDR3 nucleotides are TGTGCCTGGAGTGATTTGGCTCTCAACACCGGGGAGCTGTTTTTT.

The chain is built from TRBV18 and TRBJ1-3; the match to TRBD1 covers 10 bases. The CDR3 covers 17 residues. CDR1 is KGHSH, CDR2 LQKENI, per germline. V trimming: 3 bases; J trimming: 1 base; junction bases outside the gene matches: 6. CDR3 residues: CASSPTGGFDSGNTIYF. For the CDR3, the DNA is TGTGCCAGCTCACCGACAGGGGGCTTCGATTCTGGAAACACCATATATTTT.

The chain uses TRBV19 and TRBJ1-1; no clear D. The CDR3 runs 11 residues. Germline values: CDR1 LNHDA, CDR2 SQIVND (reference sequence). V shed 7 bases and J shed 5 bases, with 8 bases lying between them. The CDR3, as DNA: TGTGCCAGTACCTATCGTACTGAAGCTTTCTTT. Amino acids: CASTYRTEAFF.

CDR3 amino acids: CASSQGQGYIYEQYF. CDR3 coding DNA: TGTGCCAGCAGCCAAGGACAGGGATATATCTACGAGCAGTACTTC. The chain employs TRBV6-5 and TRBJ2-7; 8 bases are shared with TRBD1. CDR1 and CDR2 from the germline V gene are MNHEY and SVGAGI. V lost 6 bases, J lost 3 bases, and 10 bases stayed unmatched. There are 15 residues in the CDR3.

The V gene is TRBV11-2, the J gene TRBJ2-5; D perhaps matches TRBD2 (7 bases). CDR1 is SGHAT and CDR2 is FQNNGV in the germline V gene. Trimming pared 3 bases from V and 5 bases from J, leaving 19 bases between. The CDR3 is 16 residues long. In DNA form, the CDR3 reads TGTGCCAGCAGCTTGATTGTGGGGGGGCCGGTGGAGACCCAGTACTTC. This codes for CASSLIVGGPVETQYF.

The rearrangement uses TRBV2 and TRBJ2-7, with a possible D match to TRBD2 (6 bases). The CDR3 length is 14 residues. Germline CDR1 and CDR2: SNHLY and FYNNEI. Trimming pared 3 bases from V and 9 bases from J, leaving 18 bases between. CDR3: CASSDRGNPSGQYF. CDR3 nucleotide sequence: TGTGCCAGCAGTGATCGCGGGAACCCTTCCGGGCAGTACTTC. The full variable domain, completed using reference TRBV2 and TRBJ2-7, is EPEVTQTPSHQVTQMGQEVILRCVPISNHLYFYWYRQILGQKVEFLVSFYNNEISEKSEIFDDQFSVERPDGSNFTLKIRSTKLEDSAMYFCASSDRGNPSGQYFGPGTRLTVT.

The chain links TRBV6-6 to TRBJ1-5; a weak D match, TRBD1 (5 bases). Germline CDR1 reads MNHNY; CDR2 reads SVGAGI (reference sequence). Deletions cut 4 bases from V and 7 bases from J, with 17 bases between. The length of the CDR3 is 15 residues. The CDR3 region has the DNA TGTGCCAGCAGTTTTACAGGCCCAGCCGTACAGCCCCAGCATTTT. It codes for CASSFTGPAVQPQHF.

The CDR3 sequence is CASSLGTGARTQYF. CDR3 DNA sequence: TGCGCCAGCAGCTTAGGGACAGGGGCTCGTACGCAGTATTTT. V is TRBV5-1 and J is TRBJ2-3, with 10 positions matching TRBD1. Germline V lookup: CDR1 SGHRS, CDR2 YFSETQ. The CDR3 totals 14 residues. Trimming removed 2 bases from V and 8 bases from J; junction bases left unmatched: 5.